Below are 17 T cell receptor beta chains sequenced from a single sample in a study of blood T cells in healthy people across ages. Primed by a sample-barcoded 5' primer and a J-beta primer mix, a second PCR proceeded for about 6 to 12 cycles. TCRdb reanalysed the 5' RACE reads using MiXCR and keeps one entry per CDR3 protein. The sample lists 1.5 million to 2 million distinct CDR3 sequences, about 50% occurring once. The specimen sequenced was blood. Receptors originate from a woman in her 40s in good health.

The V and J genes are TRBV12-3 or TRBV12-4 and TRBJ2-1; 10 bases match TRBD2. CDR3 length: 19 residues. Losses at the gene ends were 6 bases for V and 0 bases for J; bases not matched to a gene: 14. The CDR3 here is CASRMLAGAVSSSYNEQFF. The DNA for the CDR3 is TGTGCCAGCAGAATGCTAGCGGGGGCCGTCTCTAGCTCCTACAATGAGCAGTTCTTC.

This clonotype turned up a few times. The chain is built from TRBV6-1 and TRBJ2-3; TRBD1 aligns across 11 bases. CDR1 and CDR2 from the germline V gene are MNHNS and SASEGT. Trimming took 1 base from V and 0 from J; bases not matched to a gene: 0. The CDR3 spans 16 residues. For the CDR3, the DNA is TGTGCCAGCAGTGAAGGGACAGGGGGCAGCACAGATACGCAGTATTTT. Its translation is CASSEGTGGSTDTQYF.

The chain recombines TRBV5-1 with TRBJ1-4, with D perhaps TRBD1 (5 bases). The CDR3 has 14 residues. The V end was cut by 4 bases, the J end by 8 bases, with 15 bases between. Germline loops: CDR1 SGHRS, CDR2 YFSETQ. CDR3 sequence: CASSPGSEGEKLFF. CDR3 nucleotides: TGCGCCAGCAGCCCGGGCTCCGAGGGGGAAAAACTGTTTTTT.

This rearrangement joins TRBV5-5 to TRBJ1-2; unclear D gene. The germline V gene has CDR1 SGHKS and CDR2 YYEKEE (reference sequence). The CDR3 is made up of 14 amino acids. Trimming pared 3 bases from V and 8 bases from J, leaving 17 bases between. CDR3 loop: CASSSPSRTDGYTF. The CDR3 region has the DNA TGTGCCAGCAGCTCGCCCTCAAGGACGGACGGCTACACCTTC.

The rearrangement links TRBV20-1 to TRBJ2-3, with D uncertain. The germline CDR1 and CDR2 sequences are DFQATT and SNEGSKA (reference sequence). V was trimmed by 2 bases and J by 9 bases, leaving 9 bases between them. The length of the CDR3 is 11 residues. The CDR3 sequence: CSARLGFTQYF. As DNA, the CDR3 is TGCAGTGCTAGACTCGGATTCACGCAGTATTTT.

Turning to this clonotype: A much larger clone lies a single base off, so this may be a read error. J is TRBJ2-5 and V is TRBV7-2, with a weak D call TRBD2 (5 bases). CDR1 and CDR2 from the germline V gene are SGHTA and FQGNSA. The V gene lost 4 bases and the J gene lost 9 bases, with 12 bases spanning the gap. The CDR3 spans 12 residues. The CDR3, as DNA: TGTGCCAGCAGCTCATCTACTAGGGCCCAGTACTTC. This sequence encodes CASSSSTRAQYF.

The chain combines TRBV20-1 with TRBJ2-3; no definite D call. Trimming pared 3 bases from V and 4 bases from J, leaving 5 bases between. This CDR3 region has 11 residues. Germline loops: CDR1 DFQATT, CDR2 SNEGSKA (reference sequence). The CDR3 here is CSARESDTQYF. The CDR3 coding sequence is TGCAGTGCTAGGGAGTCAGATACGCAGTATTTT.

This clonotype was seen a handful of times. The chain links TRBV27 to TRBJ1-2; D not certain. Trimming stripped 4 bases from V and 0 bases from J, with 12 bases between. The germline V gene has CDR1 MNHEY and CDR2 SMNVEV (reference sequence). The CDR3 runs to 15 residues. CDR3 in amino acids: CASSSAGIPNYGYTF. As DNA, the CDR3 is TGTGCCAGCAGTTCAGCGGGGATCCCTAACTATGGCTACACCTTC.

At least ten counts were recorded for this clonotype. The rearrangement joins TRBV12-3 or TRBV12-4 to TRBJ2-4; D ambiguous. Trimming pared 1 base from V and 0 bases from J, leaving 7 bases between. This CDR3 region has 15 residues. DNA for the CDR3: TGTGCCAGCAGTTTAGGAGATATAGCCAAAAACATTCAGTACTTC. It specifies CASSLGDIAKNIQYF.

V is TRBV7-9 and J is TRBJ2-4, with 8 nucleotides matching TRBD2. The better agreement between TRBJ2-5 and the DNA end casts doubt on the J call. Germline CDR1 and CDR2: SEHNR and FQNEAQ (reference sequence). The CDR3 is made up of 15 amino acids. The CDR3 sequence: CASSLVPLAGETQYF. For the CDR3, the DNA is TGTGCCAGCAGCTTAGTACCCCTAGCGGGAGAGACCCAGTACTTC.

The gene calls are TRBV6-5 and TRBJ2-7, with TRBD1 identical over 10 bases. V gave up 2 bases and J gave up 5 bases; unmatched junction bases: 6. This CDR3 comprises 15 residues. Germline V lookup: CDR1 MNHEY, CDR2 SVGAGI. The DNA of the CDR3 is TGTGCCAGCAGTTACGCGGGACAGGGGCGCCACGAGCAGTACTTC. This gives the protein CASSYAGQGRHEQYF.

The chain couples TRBV5-1 to TRBJ1-4, with D perhaps matching TRBD1 (5 bases). This CDR3 has 15 amino acids. CDR1 and CDR2 (germline): SGHRS, YFSETQ. V dropped 3 bases and J dropped 5 bases, with 14 bases sitting between them. The CDR3 nucleotides read TGCGCCAGCAGCTCAGCAGGGCTCTACAATGAAAAACTGTTTTTT. Translating gives CASSSAGLYNEKLFF.

This rearrangement joins TRBV5-1 to TRBJ1-2; D gene unclear. The V end was cut by 4 bases, the J end by 3 bases, with 16 bases between. Germline assignment: CDR1 SGHRS and CDR2 YFSETQ. The CDR3 totals 15 residues. The CDR3 DNA is TGCGCCAGCAGCCGGACCGGTCTGCCGGACTATGGCTACACCTTC. Its translation is CASSRTGLPDYGYTF.

This sequence joins TRBV9 and TRBJ2-3; TRBD1 or TRBD2 may be the D gene (5 bases each). This CDR3 contains 18 residues. Germline V lookup: CDR1 SGDLS, CDR2 YYNGEE. Trimming took off 0 bases at V and 0 bases at J, with 17 bases between the two ends. In DNA, the CDR3 is TGTGCCAGCAGCGTAGGGCCGGGACGGCGAGGGAGCACAGATACGCAGTATTTT. Its translation is CASSVGPGRRGSTDTQYF.

This clonotype was counted a few times. The chain combines TRBV6-5 with TRBJ2-3; D gene uncertain. The CDR3 sequence is 13 residues long. V lost 10 bases and J 1 base, leaving 12 bases between the germline ends. From germline, CDR1 is MNHEY and CDR2 SVGAGI. The CDR3 DNA sequence: TGTGCCACCCGCGCAGCCCGCACAGATACGCAGTATTTT. Residues: CATRAARTDTQYF.

The V call is TRBV12-3 or TRBV12-4, the J call TRBJ1-5, with 7 bases matching TRBD1. J gave up 6 bases and V 5 bases, and 10 bases lay outside the gene matches. The CDR3 runs to 15 residues. The CDR3 DNA is TGTGCCAGCAGTATAGGGGGCGCGAAAGGTCAGCCCCAGCATTTT. Amino acid sequence: CASSIGGAKGQPQHF.

A few counts support this clonotype. This chain connects TRBV9 to TRBJ1-2; D gene unclear. The CDR3 runs 13 residues. V lost 4 bases and J 2 bases, leaving 9 bases between the germline ends. Germline CDR1 reads SGDLS; CDR2 reads YYNGEE. DNA of the CDR3: TGTGCCAGCAGCTCCGACAAGAACTATGGCTACACCTTC. Protein: CASSSDKNYGYTF.